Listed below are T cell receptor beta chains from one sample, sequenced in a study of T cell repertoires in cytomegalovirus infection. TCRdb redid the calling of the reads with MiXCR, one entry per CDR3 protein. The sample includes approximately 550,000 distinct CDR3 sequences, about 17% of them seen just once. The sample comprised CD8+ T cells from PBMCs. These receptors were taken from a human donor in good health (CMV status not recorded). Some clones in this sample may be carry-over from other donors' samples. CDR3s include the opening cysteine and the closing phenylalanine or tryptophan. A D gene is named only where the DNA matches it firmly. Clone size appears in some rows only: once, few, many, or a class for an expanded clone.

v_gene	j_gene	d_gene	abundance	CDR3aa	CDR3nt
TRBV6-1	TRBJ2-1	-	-	CASSEDGGRLSYNEQFF	TGTGCCAGCAGTGAGGATGGTGGGCGACTTTCCTACAATGAGCAGTTCTTC
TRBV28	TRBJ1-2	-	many	CASSVRAGDGYTF	TGTGCCAGCAGTGTCCGGGCCGGCGATGGCTACACCTTC
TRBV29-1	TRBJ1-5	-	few	CSPNSDEDKRNQPQHF	TGCAGCCCGAACTCCGACGAGGACAAACGCAATCAGCCCCAGCATTTT
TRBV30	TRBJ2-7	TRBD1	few	CAWRDRDGPSYEQYF	TGTGCCTGGAGGGACAGGGACGGGCCTTCCTACGAGCAGTACTTC
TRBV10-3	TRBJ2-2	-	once	CAISEPADLKTGETFF	TGTGCAATCAGTGAGCCAGCGGACCTAAAAACCGGGGAGACGTTTTTT
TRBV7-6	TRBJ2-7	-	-	CASSLECGSYEQYF	TGTGCAAGCAGCTTAGAGTGCGGCTCCTACGAGCAGTACTTC
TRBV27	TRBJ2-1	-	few	CASSLKETGYNEQFF	TGTGCCAGCAGTTTAAAGGAGACAGGTTACAATGAGCAGTTCTTC
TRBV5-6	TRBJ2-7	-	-	CASSLRAVYEQYF	TGTGCCAGCAGCTTAAGAGCGGTTTACGAGCAGTACTTC
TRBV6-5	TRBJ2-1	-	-	CASSYSIQNEAEQFF	TGTGCCAGCAGTTACTCGATTCAGAATGAAGCAGAGCAGTTCTTC
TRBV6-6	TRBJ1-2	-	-	CASSNAGTDYGYTF	TGTGCCAGCAGCAACGCCGGGACGGACTATGGCTACACCTTC
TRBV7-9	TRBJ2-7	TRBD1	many	CASSFRDSSPYEQYF	TGTGCCAGCAGCTTCCGGGACAGTAGTCCCTACGAGCAGTACTTC
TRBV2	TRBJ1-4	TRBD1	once	CASRTGVTTNEKLFF	TGTGCCAGCCGGACAGGGGTCACAACTAATGAAAAACTGTTTTTT
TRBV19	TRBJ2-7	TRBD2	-	CATRISSREGFSYEQYF	TGTGCCACCCGGATTAGCTCGCGGGAGGGCTTCTCCTACGAGCAGTACTTC
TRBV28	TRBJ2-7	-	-	CASSPSRYEQYF	TGTGCCAGCAGTCCCAGTCGATACGAGCAGTACTTC
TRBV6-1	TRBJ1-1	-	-	CASSYPDPPVTEAFF	TGTGCCAGCAGTTACCCTGATCCGCCGGTCACTGAAGCTTTCTTT
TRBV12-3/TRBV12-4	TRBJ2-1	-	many	CASRLGNEQFF	TGTGCCAGCAGACTAGGCAATGAGCAGTTCTTC
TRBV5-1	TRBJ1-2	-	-	CASSLLRQAGSVGYTF	TGCGCCAGCAGCTTGCTTCGACAGGCGGGCTCCGTTGGCTACACCTTC
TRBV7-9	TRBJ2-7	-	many	CASSPRDRNYEQYF	TGTGCCAGCAGCCCTCGGGACCGCAACTACGAGCAGTACTTC
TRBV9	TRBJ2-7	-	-	CASSPYRSNYEQYF	TGTGCCAGCAGCCCCTATAGATCGAACTACGAGCAGTACTTC
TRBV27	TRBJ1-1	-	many	CASSAHQVAGAFF	TGTGCCAGCAGTGCCCATCAGGTGGCGGGGGCTTTCTTT
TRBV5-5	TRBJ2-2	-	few	CASSFPRYTNTGELFF	TGTGCCAGCAGCTTTCCTCGGTATACGAACACCGGGGAGCTGTTTTTT
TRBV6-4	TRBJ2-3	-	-	CASSGGAHDTDTQYF	TGTGCCAGCAGTGGGGGCGCTCACGACACAGATACGCAGTATTTT
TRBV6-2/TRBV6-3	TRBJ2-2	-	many	CASSHSGSTGELFF	TGTGCCAGCAGCCACTCTGGGTCCACCGGGGAGCTGTTTTTT
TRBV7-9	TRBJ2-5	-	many	CASSSGPQPETQYF	TGTGCCAGCAGCTCTGGGCCCCAGCCAGAGACCCAGTACTTC
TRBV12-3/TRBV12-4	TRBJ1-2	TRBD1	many	CASSPGQGAWYGYTF	TGTGCCAGCAGCCCCGGACAGGGGGCTTGGTATGGCTACACCTTC
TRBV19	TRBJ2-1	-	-	CARPSRPNSYNEQFF	TGTGCCAGACCGTCCAGGCCTAACTCCTACAATGAGCAGTTCTTC
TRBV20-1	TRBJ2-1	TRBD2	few	CSSLGRESANEQFF	TGCAGTTCTTTGGGGCGGGAGTCTGCCAATGAGCAGTTCTTC
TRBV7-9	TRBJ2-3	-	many	CASSGRDSTDTQYF	TGTGCCAGCAGCGGCCGGGACAGCACAGATACGCAGTATTTT
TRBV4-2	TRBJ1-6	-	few	CASSQEISWGNNSPLHF	TGTGCCAGCAGCCAAGAGATTTCTTGGGGTAATAATTCACCCCTCCACTTT
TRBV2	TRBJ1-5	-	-	CASSEGAGYSNQPQHF	TGTGCCAGCAGTGAAGGGGCAGGCTATAGCAATCAGCCCCAGCATTTT
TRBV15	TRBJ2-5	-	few	CATSRVPEGGETQYF	TGTGCCACCAGCAGAGTGCCAGAAGGGGGGGAGACCCAGTACTTC
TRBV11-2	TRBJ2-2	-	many	CASSLVFSGAGELFF	TGTGCCAGCAGCTTAGTCTTTTCTGGGGCAGGGGAGCTGTTTTTT
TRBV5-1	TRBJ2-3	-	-	CASSSGLDLDTQYF	TGCGCCAGTAGCTCCGGCCTAGATTTAGATACGCAGTATTTT
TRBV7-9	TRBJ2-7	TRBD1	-	CASSLVGTGVREQYF	TGTGCCAGCAGCTTAGTAGGGACAGGGGTCCGCGAGCAGTACTTC
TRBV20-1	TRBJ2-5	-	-	CSARDRAGEETQYF	TGCAGTGCTAGAGATAGGGCAGGGGAAGAGACCCAGTACTTC
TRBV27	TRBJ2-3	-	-	CASCPDTDTQYF	TGTGCCAGCTGTCCCGACACAGATACGCAGTATTTT
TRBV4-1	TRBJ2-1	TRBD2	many	CASSSPGLAGGGTYNEQFF	TGCGCCAGCAGCTCCCCGGGACTAGCGGGAGGGGGAACCTACAATGAGCAGTTCTTC
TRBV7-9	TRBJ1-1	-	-	CASSLAEGAGTEAFF	TGTGCCAGCAGCTTAGCAGAGGGAGCGGGGACTGAAGCTTTCTTT
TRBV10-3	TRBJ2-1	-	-	CAISEEREQFF	TGTGCCATCAGTGAGGAGCGTGAGCAGTTCTTC
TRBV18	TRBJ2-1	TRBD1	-	CASSPRQGRSPVRNNEQFF	TGTGCCAGCTCACCACGACAGGGGAGGTCGCCGGTCCGAAACAATGAGCAGTTCTTC
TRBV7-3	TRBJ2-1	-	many	CASSLSPVVYNEQFF	TGTGCCAGCAGCTTATCCCCGGTTGTGTACAATGAGCAGTTCTTC
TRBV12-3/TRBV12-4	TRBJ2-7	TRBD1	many	CASSLGDRTGLSYEQYF	TGTGCCAGCAGTTTAGGTGACAGGACAGGGCTCTCCTACGAGCAGTACTTC